Presented here are 17 T cell receptor beta chains from one specimen sequenced in a study of cytomegalovirus exposure and HLA in healthy donors. PCR involved 60 Vbeta and 13 Jbeta primers. The repertoire was sequenced with immunoSEQ multiplex PCR; TCRdb's copy has only in-frame clones and lacks some. The sample has around 160,000 clones, about 76% seen once. Material for sequencing was PBMCs. The receptors were sampled from a male donor in good health and CMV-seropositive.

The rearrangement joins TRBV10-3 to TRBJ2-1; 11 bases are shared with TRBD2. The CDR3 is 14 residues long. Germline V lookup: CDR1 ENHRY, CDR2 SYGVKD. V was clipped by 5 bases and J by 10 bases; unmatched bases: 7. The CDR3 DNA is TGTGCCATCAGTAGTAGCGGGGGGGTCTGGGAGCAGTTCTTC. This encodes CAISSSGGVWEQFF.

J is TRBJ1-5 and V is TRBV2; 9 bases agree with TRBD1. CDR1 SNHLY and CDR2 FYNNEI come from the germline V gene. V trimming: 5 bases; J trimming: 5 bases; junction bases outside the gene matches: 7. The CDR3 runs to 15 residues. The CDR3 DNA reads TGTGCCAGCAGTCCCGACAGGGGGGGAGATCAGCCCCAGCATTTT. This translates into CASSPDRGGDQPQHF.

The chain has TRBV29-1 and TRBJ2-2; 12 bases fit TRBD2. V trimming: 7 bases; J trimming: 0 bases; junction bases outside the gene matches: 12. From germline, CDR1 is SQVTM and CDR2 ANQGSEA. The CDR3 spans 18 residues. CDR3 protein: CSALRGLAGSTNTGELFF. The CDR3 DNA sequence: TGCAGCGCCCTTAGGGGACTAGCGGGCTCAACGAACACCGGGGAGCTGTTTTTT.

The CDR3 DNA is TGTGCCACGGCGGCTGGACAGGGATCCTACGAGCAGTACTTC. Amino acid sequence: CATAAGQGSYEQYF. J is TRBJ2-7 and V is TRBV25-1, with TRBD1 identical over 8 bases. The CDR3 extends over 14 amino acids. Germline assignment: CDR1 MGHDK and CDR2 SYGVNS. The V segment lost 10 bases and the J segment 1 base; nucleotides outside the gene matches: 9.

This clone has just one count. The same CDR3 also results from other DNA sequences found in this sample. The gene calls are TRBV19 and TRBJ1-1; maybe TRBD1 (5 bases). The germline V gene has CDR1 LNHDA and CDR2 SQIVND (reference sequence). Trimming took off 3 bases at V and 1 base at J, with 9 bases between the two ends. This CDR3 region has 14 residues. DNA of the CDR3: TGTGCCAGTAGTATGAGCGGGGGGAACACTGAAGCTTTCTTT. This encodes CASSMSGGNTEAFF.

This clone was picked up a small number of times. The chain has TRBV19 and TRBJ1-6; no definite D call. V was pared by 6 bases and J by 5 bases, with 11 bases between. CDR1 is LNHDA, CDR2 SQIVND, per germline (reference sequence). This CDR3 is built from 14 residues. The CDR3 bases are TGTGCCAGTAGAGCGACGAGAGATAATTCACCCCTCCACTTT. Translated, it gives CASRATRDNSPLHF.

This clone was seen a few times. V and J are TRBV6-5 and TRBJ1-1, with D perhaps matching TRBD1 (5 bases). The CDR3 contains 11 residues. Trimming removed 10 bases at V and 7 bases at J, with 13 bases between. Germline-derived CDR1 and CDR2 are MNHEY and SVGAGI. The DNA of the CDR3 is TGTGCCACCTCGGGGGGGATTGAAGCTTTCTTT. Translating gives CATSGGIEAFF.

The chain links TRBV7-6 to TRBJ2-5; weak D call: TRBD2 (5 bases). Germline V gene lookup returns CDR1 SGHVS and CDR2 FNYEAQ. V dropped 6 bases and J dropped 4 bases, with 24 bases sitting between them. The CDR3 contains 17 residues. The CDR3 DNA is TGTGCCAGCAGTCCGCCGCCCGGACGCGGGCTTTTAGAGACCCAGTACTTC. It codes for CASSPPPGRGLLETQYF. Using reference TRBV7-6 and TRBJ2-5 for the parts outside the CDR3, the full variable domain is GAGVSQSPRYKVTKRGQDVALRCDPISGHVSLYWYRQALGQGPEFLTYFNYEAQQDKSGLPNDRFSAERPEGSISTLTIQRTEQRDSAMYRCASSPPPGRGLLETQYFGPGTRLLVL.

The rearrangement joins TRBV4-1 to TRBJ1-1; no definite D call. The CDR3 covers 13 residues. Trimming stripped 1 base from V and 7 bases from J, with 10 bases between. Per germline, CDR1 MGHRA and CDR2 YSYEKL. The CDR3 loop reads CASSQVSGGEAFF. The CDR3 DNA follows: TGCGCCAGCAGCCAAGTCTCAGGTGGTGAAGCTTTCTTT.

V and J are TRBV29-1 and TRBJ1-2; D gene uncertain. V lost 4 bases and J 7 bases, leaving 19 bases between the germline ends. The CDR3 totals 14 residues. The germline V gene has CDR1 SQVTM and CDR2 ANQGSEA. The CDR3 sequence is CSVGGSGLKGGYTF. As DNA, the CDR3 is TGCAGCGTTGGAGGAAGCGGGCTGAAAGGTGGCTACACCTTC.

The chain recombines TRBV7-3 with TRBJ1-2; unclear D gene. The CDR3 runs 14 residues. In germline, CDR1 is SGHTA, CDR2 FQGTGA. V was shortened by 5 bases and J by 8 bases, with 18 bases between the two germline ends. This chain's CDR3 is CASSPTGRRGGYTF. The CDR3 bases are TGTGCCAGCAGCCCCACCGGGAGGCGAGGGGGCTACACCTTC.

V is TRBV9 and J is TRBJ1-4; D is unclear. Germline V gene lookup returns CDR1 SGDLS and CDR2 YYNGEE. This CDR3 region has 16 residues. With 0 bases removed from V and 4 bases from J, the gap between germline ends came to 13 bases. Here the CDR3 DNA reads TGTGCCAGCAGCGTAGGGTCTGGAGGGCTTAATGAAAAACTGTTTTTT. Translating it yields CASSVGSGGLNEKLFF.

The genes are TRBV7-9 and TRBJ1-2; the D gene is possibly TRBD1 (6 bases). This CDR3 is 13 amino acids long. Trimming cost V 5 bases and J 9 bases, with 16 bases left between them. Germline V lookup: CDR1 SEHNR, CDR2 FQNEAQ (reference sequence). The CDR3 DNA is TGTGCCAGCAGCCAGGGACATCTGGTTAGCTACACCTTC. Translation: CASSQGHLVSYTF.

The V and J genes are TRBV6-1 and TRBJ2-7; tentatively, D is TRBD2 (5 bases). Germline V gene data show CDR1 as MNHNS and CDR2 as SASEGT. The CDR3 extends over 14 amino acids. Trimming left V 6 bases short and J 1 base short, with 13 bases between. In nucleotides, the CDR3 is TGTGCCAGCAGCCCTCTTCCGGGGTCCTACGAGCAGTACTTC. Translating gives CASSPLPGSYEQYF.

The chain couples TRBV7-9 to TRBJ2-3; 13 bases are a match to TRBD2. The CDR3 spans 17 residues. J gave up 4 bases and V 6 bases, and 10 bases lay outside the gene matches. Germline lookup yields CDR1 SEHNR and CDR2 FQNEAQ (reference sequence). This CDR3 reads CASRPSTSGGGSDTQYF. As DNA, the CDR3 is TGTGCCAGCAGACCCTCAACTAGCGGGGGGGGTTCAGATACGCAGTATTTT.

The gene calls are TRBV6-6 and TRBJ2-1; no reliable D call. V was pared by 0 bases and J by 1 base, with 7 bases between. CDR3 length equals 15 residues. CDR1 and CDR2 (germline): MNHNY, SVGAGI (reference sequence). The CDR3 DNA reads as TGTGCCAGCAGTTACTCGGCCAGTTCCTACAATGAGCAGTTCTTC. As protein: CASSYSASSYNEQFF.

This chain links TRBV30 with TRBJ2-3; tentative D call: TRBD2 (6 bases). CDR1 is GTSNPN, CDR2 SVGIG, per germline (reference sequence). This CDR3 contains 12 residues. V dropped 5 bases and J dropped 3 bases, with 9 bases sitting between them. The chain's CDR3 is CAWDGGTDTQYF. In nucleotides, the CDR3 is TGTGCCTGGGACGGGGGAACAGATACGCAGTATTTT.